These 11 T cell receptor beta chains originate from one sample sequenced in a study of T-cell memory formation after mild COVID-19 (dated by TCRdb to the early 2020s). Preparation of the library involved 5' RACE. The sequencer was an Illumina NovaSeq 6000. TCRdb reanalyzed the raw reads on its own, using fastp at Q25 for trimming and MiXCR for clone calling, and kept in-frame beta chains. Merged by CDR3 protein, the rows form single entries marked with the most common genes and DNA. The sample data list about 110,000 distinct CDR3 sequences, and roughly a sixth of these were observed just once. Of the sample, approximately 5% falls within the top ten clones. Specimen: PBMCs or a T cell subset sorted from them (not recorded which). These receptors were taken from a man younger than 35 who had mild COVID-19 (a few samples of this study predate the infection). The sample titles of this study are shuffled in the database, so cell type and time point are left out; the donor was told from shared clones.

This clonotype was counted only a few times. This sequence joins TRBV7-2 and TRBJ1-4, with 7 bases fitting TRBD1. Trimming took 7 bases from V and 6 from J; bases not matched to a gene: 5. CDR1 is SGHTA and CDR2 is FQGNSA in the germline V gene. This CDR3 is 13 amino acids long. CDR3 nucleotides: TGTGCCAGCAAAAAGGGGGCCTATGAAAAACTGTTTTTT. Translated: CASKKGAYEKLFF.

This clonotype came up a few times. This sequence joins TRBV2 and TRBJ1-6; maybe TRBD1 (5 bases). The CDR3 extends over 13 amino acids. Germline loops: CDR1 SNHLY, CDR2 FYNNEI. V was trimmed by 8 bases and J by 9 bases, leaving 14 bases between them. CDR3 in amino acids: CASGGAGVSPLHF. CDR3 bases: TGTGCCAGCGGCGGGGCCGGGGTTTCACCCCTCCACTTT. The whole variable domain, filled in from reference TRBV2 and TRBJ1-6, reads EPEVTQTPSHQVTQMGQEVILRCVPISNHLYFYWYRQILGQKVEFLVSFYNNEISEKSEIFDDQFSVERPDGSNFTLKIRSTKLEDSAMYFCASGGAGVSPLHFGNGTRLTVT.

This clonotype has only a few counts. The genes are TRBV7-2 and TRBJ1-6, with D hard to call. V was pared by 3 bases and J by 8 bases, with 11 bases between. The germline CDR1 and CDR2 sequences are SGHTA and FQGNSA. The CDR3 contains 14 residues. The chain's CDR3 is CASSFLSVDSPLHF. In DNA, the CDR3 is TGTGCCAGCAGCTTTCTTTCCGTGGATTCACCCCTCCACTTT.

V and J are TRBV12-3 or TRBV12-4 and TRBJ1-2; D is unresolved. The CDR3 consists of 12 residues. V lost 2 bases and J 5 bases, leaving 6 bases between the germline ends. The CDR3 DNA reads TGTGCCAGCAGTTTAAAACCTTATGGCTACACCTTC. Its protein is CASSLKPYGYTF.

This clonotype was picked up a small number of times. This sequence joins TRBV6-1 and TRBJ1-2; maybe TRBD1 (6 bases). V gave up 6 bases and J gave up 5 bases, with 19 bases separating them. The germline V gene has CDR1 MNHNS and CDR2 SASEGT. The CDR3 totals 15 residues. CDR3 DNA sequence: TGTGCCAGCAGGGACGGGGGGCAAGGGGCGTATGGCTACACCTTC. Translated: CASRDGGQGAYGYTF.

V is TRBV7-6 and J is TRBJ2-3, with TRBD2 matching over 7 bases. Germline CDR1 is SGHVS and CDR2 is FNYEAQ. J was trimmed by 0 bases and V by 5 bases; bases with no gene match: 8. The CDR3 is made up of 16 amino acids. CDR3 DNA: TGTGCCAGCAGCCCTGTTTGGCGGGAGAGCACAGATACGCAGTATTTT. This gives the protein CASSPVWRESTDTQYF.

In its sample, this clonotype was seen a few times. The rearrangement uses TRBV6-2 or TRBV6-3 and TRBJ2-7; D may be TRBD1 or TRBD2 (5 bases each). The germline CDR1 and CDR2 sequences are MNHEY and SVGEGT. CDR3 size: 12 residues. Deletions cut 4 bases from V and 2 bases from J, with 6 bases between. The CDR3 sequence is CASSWDAYEQYV. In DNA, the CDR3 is TGTGCCAGCAGTTGGGACGCCTACGAGCAGTACGTC.

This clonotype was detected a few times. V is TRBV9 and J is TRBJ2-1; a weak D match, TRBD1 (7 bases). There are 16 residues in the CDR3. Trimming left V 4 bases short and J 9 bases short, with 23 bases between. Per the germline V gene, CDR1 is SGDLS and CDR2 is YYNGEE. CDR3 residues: CASSSRGGGFTTEQFF. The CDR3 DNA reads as TGTGCCAGCAGCTCGAGAGGAGGGGGCTTTACGACTGAGCAGTTCTTC. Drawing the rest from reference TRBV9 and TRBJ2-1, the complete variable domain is DSGVTQTPKHLITATGQRVTLRCSPRSGDLSVYWYQQSLDQGLQFLIQYYNGEERAKGNILERFSAQQFPDLHSELNLSSLELGDSALYFCASSSRGGGFTTEQFFGPGTRLTVL.

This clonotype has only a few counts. DNA of the CDR3: TGTGCCAGCAGCCCAGGTGGGACAGGGGGCATGGGGCAGTTCTTC. It encodes CASSPGGTGGMGQFF. The rearrangement joins TRBV3-1 to TRBJ2-1, with 12 nucleotides matching TRBD1. Germline V gene sequence: CDR1 LGHDT, CDR2 YNNKEL (reference sequence). Trimming removed 4 bases from V and 12 bases from J; junction bases left unmatched: 10. The CDR3 has 15 residues.

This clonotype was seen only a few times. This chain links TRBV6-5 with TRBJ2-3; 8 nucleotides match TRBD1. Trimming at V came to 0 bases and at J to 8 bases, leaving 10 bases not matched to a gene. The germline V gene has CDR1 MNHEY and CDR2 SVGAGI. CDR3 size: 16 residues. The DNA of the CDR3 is TGTGCCAGCAGTTACTCGGGAGACAGGGGCCAAGGTACGCAGTATTTT. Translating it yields CASSYSGDRGQGTQYF.

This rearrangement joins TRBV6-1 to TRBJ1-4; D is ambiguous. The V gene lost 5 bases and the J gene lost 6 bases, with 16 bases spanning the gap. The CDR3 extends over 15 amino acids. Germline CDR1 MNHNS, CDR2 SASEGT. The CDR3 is CASSRMGGFDEKLFF. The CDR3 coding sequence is TGTGCCAGCAGTAGAATGGGAGGCTTTGATGAAAAACTGTTTTTT.